What follows is one T cell receptor (beta chain) and its context. This entry is derived from a study of blood T cell repertoires in COVID-19. In the study overall: The origin of the acute and convalescent COVID-19 samples was the United States, Italy and Spain. PBMCs, B-cell-depleted T cells, or T cells were the source of the cDNA or gDNA that made up the material.

Original handling: Reference gene primer amplification gave nucleated cell count estimates. Clones were sequenced by immunoSEQ multiplex PCR, and TCRdb holds only the in-frame ones, with some missing. V and J calls and clone size are copied from that table; D and trimming were computed from the DNA. The sample lists around 300,000 clones, roughly nine tenths occurring once. Germline values: CDR1 LNHDA, CDR2 SQIVND (reference sequence). V was pared by 3 bases and J by 7 bases, with 5 bases of the junction left unmatched. This CDR3 is built from 15 residues. Two consecutive negative NP/OP PCR tests, clearance, or resolved symptoms defined Cohort 3 recovery.

The rearrangement uses TRBV19 and TRBJ2-1, with 11 bases fitting TRBD2. The receptor's source is a woman aged 45 to 65 who had recovered from COVID-19. The sequenced sample consisted of PBMCs or T cells enriched from blood (not recorded which). CDR3 in DNA: TGTGCCAGTAGTATCGGACTAGCGGGTTCTAATGAGCAGTTCTTC. Amino acids: CASSIGLAGSNEQFF.